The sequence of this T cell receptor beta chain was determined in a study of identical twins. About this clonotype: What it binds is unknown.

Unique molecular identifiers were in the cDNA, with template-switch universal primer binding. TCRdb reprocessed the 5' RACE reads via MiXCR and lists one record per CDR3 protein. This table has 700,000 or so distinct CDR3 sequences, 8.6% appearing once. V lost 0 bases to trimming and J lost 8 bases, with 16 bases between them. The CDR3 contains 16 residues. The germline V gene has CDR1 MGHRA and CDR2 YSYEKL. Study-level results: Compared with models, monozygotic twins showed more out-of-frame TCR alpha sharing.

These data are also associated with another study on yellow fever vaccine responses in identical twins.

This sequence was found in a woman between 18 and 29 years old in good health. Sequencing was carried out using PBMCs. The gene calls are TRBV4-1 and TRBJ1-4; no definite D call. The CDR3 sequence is CASSQDPELQGEKLFF. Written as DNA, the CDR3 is TGCGCCAGCAGCCAAGATCCGGAACTGCAAGGGGAAAAACTGTTTTTT.